This T cell receptor (beta chain) is drawn from a study of blood T cell repertoires in COVID-19. Turning to the study itself: COVID-19 samples, acute and convalescent, were from the United States, Italy and Spain. PBMCs, B-cell-depleted T cells, or T cells provided the cDNA or gDNA that made up the material.

In assigning cohorts, the study relied on participant-reported clinical history. In the original workflow: Estimation of nucleated cell counts relied on the amplification of reference gene primers. Only in-frame clones appear in the TCRdb table, and some are missing; sequencing was by immunoSEQ multiplex PCR. Clonal size and the V and J genes are those of that table, whereas D and trimming came from the DNA. The data hold about 140,000 clones, with around 82% observed a single time. V lost 2 bases and J 7 bases, leaving 12 bases between the germline ends. Germline V gives CDR1 GTSNPN, CDR2 SVGIG (reference sequence). This CDR3 comprises 13 residues.

The TCR sequence derives from a man aged 35 to 55 with acute COVID-19. The chain has TRBV30 and TRBJ1-5; tentative D call: TRBD1 (6 bases). Source material: PBMCs or T cells enriched from blood (not recorded which). The CDR3 DNA reads TGTGCCTGGAGTCGGGGGGCTGAACAGCCCCAGCATTTT. It codes for CAWSRGAEQPQHF. The complete variable domain, with remaining parts taken from reference TRBV30 and TRBJ1-5, reads SQTIHQWPATLVQPVGSPLSLECTVEGTSNPNLYWYRQAAGRGLQLLFYSVGIGQISSEVPQNLSASRPQDRQFILSSKKLLLSDSGFYLCAWSRGAEQPQHFGDGTRLSIL.